The 28 T cell receptor beta chains given below trace back to one sample, sequenced in a study of neurological immune-mediated disorders. One entry per CDR3 protein, called by TCRdb with MiXCR from the 5' RACE reads. The sample gives about 46,000 distinct CDR3 sequences, under 2% of which show up once; around 2.2% is in the top ten. What was sequenced was PBMCs. Source of these receptors: a middle-aged woman with multiple sclerosis.

This clonotype was counted ten times or more. J is TRBJ1-6 and V is TRBV18; 7 bases match TRBD1. Germline V gene data show CDR1 as KGHSH and CDR2 as LQKENI. The junction had 3 bases not matched to a gene; V was cut back by 1 base and J by 6 bases. The CDR3 is made up of 15 amino acids. The CDR3 bases are TGTGCCAGCTCACCACAGGGGGCTGGTAATTCACCCCTCCACTTT. It yields the protein CASSPQGAGNSPLHF.

This clonotype showed up many times. The rearrangement uses TRBV20-1 and TRBJ2-1; 14 bases are a match to TRBD2. V lost 2 bases and J lost 8; bases outside the gene matches: 5. The CDR3 sequence is 15 residues long. CDR1 is DFQATT and CDR2 is SNEGSKA in the germline V gene (reference sequence). This CDR3 reads CSARPPTSGGDEQFF. CDR3 nucleotide sequence: TGCAGTGCTAGACCCCCGACTAGCGGGGGGGATGAGCAGTTCTTC.

This clonotype was counted many times. The rearrangement uses TRBV18 and TRBJ2-1; D unresolved. This CDR3 has 14 residues. V gave up 2 bases and J gave up 9 bases, with 14 bases separating them. Germline values: CDR1 KGHSH, CDR2 LQKENI. The CDR3 here is CASSPSEAGREQFF. The CDR3 nucleotides read TGTGCCAGCTCACCATCAGAAGCTGGACGTGAGCAGTTCTTC.

Many counts were recorded for this clonotype. The rearrangement links TRBV10-3 to TRBJ1-1; 11 positions match TRBD1. The CDR3 is made up of 13 amino acids. V trimming: 11 bases; J trimming: 4 bases; junction bases outside the gene matches: 6. Germline V gene lookup returns CDR1 ENHRY and CDR2 SYGVKD. CDR3 DNA: TGTGCCGCCGCCGGGACAGGGGGCACTGAAGCTTTCTTT. Protein product: CAAAGTGGTEAFF.

This clonotype was counted many times. This chain joins TRBV5-8 and TRBJ1-4; 10 nucleotides agree with TRBD1. The CDR3 loop spans 16 amino acids. J lost 7 bases, V lost 4 bases, and 10 bases had no gene match. Germline CDR1 and CDR2: SGHTS and YDEGEE. In nucleotides, the CDR3 is TGTGCCAGCAGCAGGGGGACAGGGGAAGGCGGTGAAAAACTGTTTTTT. Its translation: CASSRGTGEGGEKLFF.

This clonotype was seen ten or more times. The genes are TRBV7-2 and TRBJ1-2; 7 bases align to TRBD1. This CDR3 comprises 15 residues. V trimming: 1 base; J trimming: 4 bases; junction bases outside the gene matches: 6. CDR1 and CDR2 from the germline V gene are SGHTA and FQGNSA. The CDR3 nucleotides are TGTGCCAGCAGCTTAGGGGGACAGCCAATCTATGGCTACACCTTC. It is translated as CASSLGGQPIYGYTF.

This clonotype was picked up many times. J is TRBJ2-3 and V is TRBV20-1; the D gene is possibly TRBD1 (7 bases). Per germline, CDR1 DFQATT and CDR2 SNEGSKA (reference sequence). Trimming pared 3 bases from V and 2 bases from J, leaving 15 bases between. CDR3 length: 15 residues. The CDR3 DNA sequence: TGCAGTGCTAGCCGGGCAGGGGGGTACACAGATACGCAGTATTTT. Amino acids: CSASRAGGYTDTQYF.

This clonotype was counted many times. CDR3 region: CASSLTGLSGQPQHF. The CDR3 nucleotides read TGCGCCAGCAGCTTGACAGGGTTAAGTGGTCAGCCCCAGCATTTT. The chain couples TRBV5-1 to TRBJ1-5; tentatively, D is TRBD1 (6 bases). With 1 base removed from V and 6 bases from J, the gap between germline ends came to 14 bases. This CDR3 is built from 15 residues. Germline CDR1 is SGHRS and CDR2 is YFSETQ.

This clonotype was counted at least ten times. The gene calls are TRBV15 and TRBJ2-1; possibly TRBD1 or TRBD2 for D (5 bases each). CDR3 length equals 13 residues. The V end lost 4 bases, the J end lost 8 bases, and 12 bases lay between the germline ends. Per the germline V gene, CDR1 is LNHNV and CDR2 is YYDKDF (reference sequence). The CDR3 region is CATSKRGRDEQFF. The CDR3 DNA reads as TGTGCCACCAGCAAAAGGGGACGTGATGAGCAGTTCTTC.

This clonotype was counted at least ten times. The chain couples TRBV12-3 or TRBV12-4 to TRBJ1-4; no reliable D call. V lost 6 bases and J 8 bases, leaving 19 bases between the germline ends. The CDR3 consists of 15 residues. CDR3 nucleotide sequence: TGTGCCAGCAGCCTTCATTATAGAGGACGGGAAAAACTGTTTTTT. Translated, it gives CASSLHYRGREKLFF.

By share of the sample, this clonotype is medium-sized. J is TRBJ1-5 and V is TRBV5-6, with D perhaps TRBD1 (5 bases). With 2 bases removed from V and 5 bases from J, the gap between germline ends came to 17 bases. CDR3 length: 16 amino acids. CDR1 and CDR2 (germline): SGHDT, YYEEEE. For the CDR3, the DNA is TGTGCCAGCAGCTTCCAGGAGGAGATGGGGGATCAGCCCCAGCATTTT. Translating it yields CASSFQEEMGDQPQHF.

This clonotype was detected ten times or more. This chain joins TRBV5-1 and TRBJ2-7; D is unresolved. V was clipped by 1 base and J by 1 base, with 9 bases between them. The germline CDR1 and CDR2 sequences are SGHRS and YFSETQ. The CDR3 runs 14 residues. The CDR3 region is CASSLTELSYEQYF. CDR3 DNA: TGCGCCAGCAGCTTGACAGAGCTTTCCTACGAGCAGTACTTC.

The sample holds many counts of this clonotype. The chain couples TRBV20-1 to TRBJ1-1; 8 positions agree with TRBD1. CDR1 is DFQATT and CDR2 is SNEGSKA in the germline V gene (reference sequence). This CDR3 has 14 residues. After removal of 6 bases from V and 2 bases from J, the junction contained 8 bases not matched to a gene. In DNA, the CDR3 is TGCAGTGCACGTCGGACAGGGATAAACACTGAAGCTTTCTTT. Protein: CSARRTGINTEAFF.

This clonotype was seen ten or more times. The V gene is TRBV5-1, the J gene TRBJ2-1, with D unclear. V gave up 0 bases and J gave up 7 bases, with 5 bases separating them. Germline loops: CDR1 SGHRS, CDR2 YFSETQ. The CDR3 is 12 amino acids. CDR3 sequence (DNA): TGCGCCAGCAGCTTGGACGGAAATGAGCAGTTCTTC. This codes for CASSLDGNEQFF. Looking up the rest from reference TRBV5-1 and TRBJ2-1 gives the full variable domain: KAGVTQTPRYLIKTRGQQVTLSCSPISGHRSVSWYQQTPGQGLQFLFEYFSETQRNKGNFPGRFSGRQFSNSRSEMNVSTLELGDSALYLCASSLDGNEQFFGPGTRLTVL.

This clonotype was found many times. Here the CDR3 DNA reads TGTGCCACCTCTGAGGGGGCAAGCCCCTATAGCAATCAGCCCCAGCATTTT. Its translation: CATSEGASPYSNQPQHF. V usage is TRBV10-3 and J usage is TRBJ1-5; 7 nucleotides match TRBD1. The CDR3 runs to 17 residues. Germline loops: CDR1 ENHRY, CDR2 SYGVKD. J gave up 0 bases and V 10 bases, and 15 bases lay outside the gene matches.

This clonotype has a count of ten or more. The rearrangement uses TRBV5-1 and TRBJ2-1; possibly TRBD1 for D (6 bases). Germline V gene data show CDR1 as SGHRS and CDR2 as YFSETQ. V was cut by 0 bases and J by 4 bases, with 8 bases left in between. CDR3 length: 14 residues. The CDR3 loop is CASSLARGYNEQFF. The CDR3 nucleotides are TGCGCCAGCAGCTTGGCTAGGGGGTACAATGAGCAGTTCTTC.

This clonotype has at least ten counts. V gene TRBV7-2 combines with J gene TRBJ1-1; 7 bases line up with TRBD1. The CDR3 spans 15 residues. Germline CDR1 and CDR2: SGHTA and FQGNSA. V shed 2 bases and J 4 bases; nucleotides not matched to a gene: 7. The CDR3 region has the DNA TGTGCCAGCAGCTTATTAAGGGCAGGGGGCACTGAAGCTTTCTTT. Amino acids: CASSLLRAGGTEAFF. Variable domain in full (rest from reference TRBV7-2 and TRBJ1-1): GAGVSQSPSNKVTEKGKDVELRCDPISGHTALYWYRQSLGQGLEFLIYFQGNSAPDKSGLPSDRFSAERTGGSVSTLTIQRTQQEDSAVYLCASSLLRAGGTEAFFGQGTRLTVV.

The table lists this clonotype with many counts. The V call is TRBV20-1, the J call TRBJ2-1; 10 bases map to TRBD2. Trimming removed 4 bases from V and 3 bases from J; junction bases left unmatched: 3. Per germline, CDR1 DFQATT and CDR2 SNEGSKA (reference sequence). The CDR3 runs to 14 residues. The DNA for the CDR3 is TGCAGTGCTAAAGCGGGGGGGATCTACAATGAGCAGTTCTTC. As protein: CSAKAGGIYNEQFF.

This clonotype was observed many times. V is TRBV4-2 and J is TRBJ1-1, with D unresolved. Looked up from germline, CDR1 is LGHNA and CDR2 is YNFKEQ. This CDR3 region has 15 residues. V shed 1 base and J shed 5 bases, with 14 bases lying between them. CDR3 residues: CASSQGAWIGTEAFF. CDR3 in DNA: TGTGCCAGCAGCCAAGGGGCTTGGATCGGAACTGAAGCTTTCTTT.

This clonotype was seen at least ten times. V gene TRBV7-9 combines with J gene TRBJ1-6; TRBD1 matches at 10 bases. This CDR3 has 14 residues. Germline loops: CDR1 SEHNR, CDR2 FQNEAQ (reference sequence). After removal of 5 bases from V and 8 bases from J, the junction contained 3 bases not matched to a gene. CDR3 in DNA: TGTGCCAGCAGCATCGGACAGGGGGATTCACCCCTCCACTTT. It specifies CASSIGQGDSPLHF.

This clonotype showed up many times. The chain employs TRBV29-1 and TRBJ1-2; the match to TRBD1 covers 9 bases. After removal of 6 bases from V and 8 bases from J, the junction contained 13 bases not matched to a gene. The CDR3 is made up of 14 amino acids. Looked up from germline, CDR1 is SQVTM and CDR2 is ANQGSEA. DNA of the CDR3: TGCAGCGTGGACCCTTTACAGGGGGCTTACGGCTACACCTTC. Translating it yields CSVDPLQGAYGYTF.

This clonotype was picked up many times. The chain recombines TRBV2 with TRBJ1-6, with TRBD1 identical over 9 bases. Unmatched junction bases numbered 6, after V lost 7 bases and J lost 8 bases. Looked up from germline, CDR1 is SNHLY and CDR2 is FYNNEI. This CDR3 is 14 amino acids long. CDR3 DNA: TGTGCCAGCACGGGACAGGGAAGTTATTCACCCCTCCACTTT. Translation gives CASTGQGSYSPLHF. Full variable domain (missing parts from reference TRBV2 and TRBJ1-6): EPEVTQTPSHQVTQMGQEVILRCVPISNHLYFYWYRQILGQKVEFLVSFYNNEISEKSEIFDDQFSVERPDGSNFTLKIRSTKLEDSAMYFCASTGQGSYSPLHFGNGTRLTVT.

This clonotype was seen ten or more times. This chain connects TRBV7-8 to TRBJ1-4, with TRBD1 as a possible D gene (5 bases). The CDR3 totals 14 residues. The germline CDR1 and CDR2 sequences are SGHVS and FQNEAQ. V lost 0 bases to trimming and J lost 8 bases, with 10 bases between them. CDR3 region: CASSLAFQGEKLFF. CDR3 bases: TGTGCCAGCAGCTTAGCGTTTCAGGGCGAAAAACTGTTTTTT. The variable domain in full, with the rest retrieved from reference TRBV7-8 and TRBJ1-4, is GAGVSQSPRYKVAKRGQDVALRCDPISGHVSLFWYQQALGQGPEFLTYFQNEAQLDKSGLPSDRFFAERPEGSVSTLKIQRTQQEDSAVYLCASSLAFQGEKLFFGSGTQLSVL.

This clonotype came up many times. The rearrangement links TRBV4-1 to TRBJ1-5; no reliable D call. Germline CDR1 is MGHRA and CDR2 is YSYEKL. V was clipped by 1 base and J by 7 bases, with 5 bases between them. This CDR3 region has 12 residues. The chain's CDR3 is CASSQVGQPQHF. The CDR3 nucleotides are TGCGCCAGCAGCCAAGTGGGGCAGCCCCAGCATTTT.

This clonotype was picked up many times. The rearrangement joins TRBV9 to TRBJ1-1, with TRBD1 as a possible D gene (5 bases). Per the germline V gene, CDR1 is SGDLS and CDR2 is YYNGEE. CDR3 length equals 14 residues. V was cut by 0 bases and J by 4 bases, with 10 bases left in between. The CDR3 DNA sequence: TGTGCCAGCAGCGTAGAGGGGACCCGCACTGAAGCTTTCTTT. Translation: CASSVEGTRTEAFF.

This clonotype occurred many times. This rearrangement joins TRBV5-1 to TRBJ1-1; D remains ambiguous. The length of the CDR3 is 16 residues. CDR1 is SGHRS, CDR2 YFSETQ, per germline. The V end was cut by 4 bases, the J end by 5 bases, with 21 bases between. CDR3 in DNA: TGCGCCAGCAGCCCGGATGTACGTAGGACTCGGACTGAAGCTTTCTTT. It encodes CASSPDVRRTRTEAFF.

This clonotype was seen at least ten times. This chain uses TRBV12-3 or TRBV12-4 with TRBJ1-1; no reliable D call. The CDR3 consists of 11 residues. The V gene lost 3 bases and the J gene lost 5 bases, with 4 bases spanning the gap. In nucleotides, the CDR3 is TGTGCCAGCAGTTTGATTACTGAAGCTTTCTTT. The encoded protein is CASSLITEAFF.

The table lists this clonotype with many counts. J is TRBJ2-3 and V is TRBV5-1, with TRBD2 identical over 10 bases. This CDR3 is built from 16 residues. Per germline, CDR1 SGHRS and CDR2 YFSETQ. The V gene end was trimmed by 4 bases and the J gene end by 5 bases; junction bases not matched to a gene: 10. This CDR3 reads CASSPHYSGGRDTQYF. The CDR3 DNA sequence: TGCGCCAGCAGCCCCCACTATAGCGGGGGGAGAGATACGCAGTATTTT.